This T cell receptor beta chain was sequenced during a study of CD8 T cells in ankylosing spondylitis. Germline loops: CDR1 SEHNR, CDR2 FQNEAQ (reference sequence). The CDR3 contains 12 residues. The V end was cut by 4 bases, the J end by 5 bases, with 8 bases between. Libraries for TCR beta were made by quantitative 5'-RACE with molecular barcodes. MiXCR, applied by TCRdb to the 5' RACE reads, yields one record per CDR3 protein. The sample lists approximately 220,000 distinct CDR3 sequences; about a quarter were seen once. Whole-study results and caveats: Clones linked with disease were CD8+ and fairly uncommon in the peripheral blood.

This clonotype was observed at least ten times. Its matching antigen is unknown. The rearrangement links TRBV7-9 to TRBJ1-2; D remains ambiguous. Material for sequencing was blood, either unsorted or a sorted T cell fraction (not recorded which). This clonotype was obtained from a male donor with ankylosing spondylitis or in good health (not recorded which). The CDR3 DNA is TGTGCCAGCAGCTCAAGGACGTATGGCTACACCTTC. Protein sequence: CASSSRTYGYTF.